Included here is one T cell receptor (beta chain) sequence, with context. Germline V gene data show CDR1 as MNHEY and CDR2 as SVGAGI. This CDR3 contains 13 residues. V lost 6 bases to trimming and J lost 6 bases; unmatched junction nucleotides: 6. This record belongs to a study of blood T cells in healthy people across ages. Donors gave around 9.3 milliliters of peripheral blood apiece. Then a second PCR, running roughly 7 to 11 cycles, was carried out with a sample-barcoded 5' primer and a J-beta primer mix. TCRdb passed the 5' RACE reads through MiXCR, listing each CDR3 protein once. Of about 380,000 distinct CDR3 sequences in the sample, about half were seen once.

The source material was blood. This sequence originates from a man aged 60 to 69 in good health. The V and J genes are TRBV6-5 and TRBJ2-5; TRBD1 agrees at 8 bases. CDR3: CASSQDRAQTQYF. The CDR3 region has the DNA TGTGCCAGCAGCCAGGACAGGGCGCAGACCCAGTACTTC.